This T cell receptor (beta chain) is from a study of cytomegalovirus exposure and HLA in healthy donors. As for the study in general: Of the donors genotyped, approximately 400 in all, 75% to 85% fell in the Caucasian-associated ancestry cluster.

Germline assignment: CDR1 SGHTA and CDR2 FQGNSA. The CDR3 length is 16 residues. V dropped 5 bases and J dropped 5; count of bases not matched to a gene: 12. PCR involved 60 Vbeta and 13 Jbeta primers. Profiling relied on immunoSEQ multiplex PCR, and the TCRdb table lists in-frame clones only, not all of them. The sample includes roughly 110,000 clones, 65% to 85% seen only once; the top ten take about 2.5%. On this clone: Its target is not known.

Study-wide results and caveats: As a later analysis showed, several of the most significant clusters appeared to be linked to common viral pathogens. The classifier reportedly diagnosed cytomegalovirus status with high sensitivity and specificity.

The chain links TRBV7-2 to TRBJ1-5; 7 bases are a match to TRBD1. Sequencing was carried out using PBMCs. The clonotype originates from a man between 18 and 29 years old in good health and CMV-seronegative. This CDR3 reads CASSRGQAQSYQPQHF. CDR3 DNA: TGTGCCAGCAGCCGTGGACAGGCCCAATCATATCAGCCCCAGCATTTT.